This TCR beta chain derives from a study of blood T cell repertoires in COVID-19. In the study overall: Both acute and convalescent COVID-19 samples were obtained from the United States, Italy and Spain. T cells, B-cell-depleted T cells, or PBMCs provided the cDNA or gDNA that served as material.

V was clipped by 4 bases and J by 5 bases; unmatched bases: 4. Germline V gives CDR1 SGHDN, CDR2 FVKESK. The length of the CDR3 is 14 residues. In the authors' methods: Amplification of reference gene primers provided the estimated nucleated cell counts. Profiled with immunoSEQ multiplex PCR; TCRdb holds only in-frame clones, not every one. V and J calls and clone size come straight from that table; D and trimming were deduced from the DNA. Of 80,000 to 95,000 clones listed, roughly 80% are singletons. The rearrangement links TRBV14 to TRBJ2-7, with TRBD1 identical over 11 bases. The sequenced sample consisted of peripheral blood. The source is a woman older than 75 with active or convalescent COVID-19. In nucleotides, the CDR3 is TGTGCCAGCAGCCCCTGGACAGGGGGCGACGAGCAGTACTTC. It is translated as CASSPWTGGDEQYF.